One sample yielded the 30 T cell receptor beta chains listed below, sequenced in a study of blood T cell repertoires in COVID-19. Method: immunoSEQ multiplex PCR; TCRdb's copy keeps in-frame clones and lacks some. The table lists 40,000 to 50,000 clones, around 87% of them singletons. The sample taken for sequencing was peripheral blood. These TCRs come from a human donor in a cohort sampled during active COVID-19.

This clone was detected only a few times. The chain joins TRBV19 to TRBJ1-1; D unclear. CDR3 length: 12 residues. Germline loops: CDR1 LNHDA, CDR2 SQIVND (reference sequence). V lost 3 bases, J lost 5 bases, and 7 bases lay in between. CDR3 in amino acids: CASSMGRTEAFF. The CDR3 DNA reads as TGTGCCAGTAGTATGGGGAGGACTGAAGCTTTCTTT.

Here the CDR3 reads CASSKCLAGSQETQYF. CDR3 nucleotides: TGTGCCAGCAGCAAATGCCTAGCGGGGAGCCAAGAGACCCAGTACTTC. The chain couples TRBV21-1 to TRBJ2-5; the table assigns TRBD2, which was not confirmed against the DNA. TRBV21-1 has pseudogene status. The CDR3 has 16 amino acids.

The chain joins TRBV28 to TRBJ2-4; 7 bases are shared with TRBD2. V was pared by 6 bases and J by 6 bases, with 8 bases of the junction left unmatched. The CDR3 is 14 residues long. Germline loops: CDR1 MDHEN, CDR2 SYDVKM. The CDR3 bases are TGTGCCAGCAGCCGCGCCCCGGGAGGAAACATTCAGTACTTC. This encodes CASSRAPGGNIQYF.

CDR3 sequence (DNA): TGTGCCAGCGGACGACCTAGCGGGAGGGTAACATTCGAGCAGTACTTC. Translation gives CASGRPSGRVTFEQYF. V gene TRBV27 combines with J gene TRBJ2-7, with TRBD2 identical over 12 bases. The CDR3 runs 16 residues. Germline trimming cut 8 bases from V and 6 bases from J; bases unmatched to any gene: 14. CDR1 and CDR2 (germline): MNHEY, SMNVEV (reference sequence).

The V gene is TRBV19, the J gene TRBJ2-7, with TRBD1 matching over 8 bases. V lost 6 bases to trimming and J lost 5 bases; unmatched junction nucleotides: 6. Germline-derived CDR1 and CDR2 are LNHDA and SQIVND (reference sequence). The CDR3 is 13 amino acids. CDR3 sequence (DNA): TGTGCCAGTAGCCTAGACAGGGGCCACGAGCAGTACTTC. It is translated as CASSLDRGHEQYF. Full variable domain (missing parts from reference TRBV19 and TRBJ2-7): DGGITQSPKYLFRKEGQNVTLSCEQNLNHDAMYWYRQDPGQGLRLIYYSQIVNDFQKGDIAEGYSVSREKKESFPLTVTSAQKNPTAFYLCASSLDRGHEQYFGPGTRLTVT.

Here the CDR3 reads CASSEIQTGGRNGYTF. In nucleotides, the CDR3 is TGTGCCAGCAGTGAGATCCAGACAGGGGGCAGGAATGGCTACACCTTC. The J gene is TRBJ1-2, the V gene TRBV2, with TRBD1 matching 10 bases. The junction had 10 bases not matched to a gene; V was cut back by 3 bases and J by 6 bases. The V gene's germline CDR1 is SNHLY and CDR2 FYNNEI. The length of the CDR3 is 16 residues.

V is TRBV19 and J is TRBJ1-2, with D tentatively TRBD1 (5 bases). Germline CDR1 reads LNHDA; CDR2 reads SQIVND (reference sequence). Trimming took 3 bases from V and 3 from J, leaving 8 bases between them. The CDR3 runs to 13 residues. The CDR3 DNA is TGTGCCAGTAGTATGCCAGGGTACTATGGCTACACCTTC. Its translation: CASSMPGYYGYTF. Combining the CDR3 with reference TRBV19 and TRBJ1-2 gives the whole variable domain DGGITQSPKYLFRKEGQNVTLSCEQNLNHDAMYWYRQDPGQGLRLIYYSQIVNDFQKGDIAEGYSVSREKKESFPLTVTSAQKNPTAFYLCASSMPGYYGYTFGSGTRLTVV.

The chain carries TRBV7-2 and TRBJ1-3; weak D call: TRBD1 (5 bases). CDR1 and CDR2 from the germline V gene are SGHTA and FQGNSA. Trimming shortened V by 5 bases and J by 0 bases, and 11 bases separated the two germline ends. The CDR3 length is 15 residues. The CDR3 region is CASSPRQSSGNTIYF. CDR3 DNA sequence: TGTGCCAGCAGCCCCCGACAGAGCTCTGGAAACACCATATATTTT. The variable domain in full, with the rest retrieved from reference TRBV7-2 and TRBJ1-3, is GAGVSQSPSNKVTEKGKDVELRCDPISGHTALYWYRQSLGQGLEFLIYFQGNSAPDKSGLPSDRFSAERTGGSVSTLTIQRTQQEDSAVYLCASSPRQSSGNTIYFGEGSWLTVV.

V usage is TRBV6-5 and J usage is TRBJ1-2; 7 nucleotides match TRBD1. CDR3 length: 14 residues. With V trimmed by 5 bases and J by 4 bases, 7 bases remained unmatched. CDR1 is MNHEY, CDR2 SVGAGI, per germline. The CDR3 nucleotides read TGTGCCAGCAGTCGGACAGGTAGCAGCTATGGCTACACCTTC. It yields the protein CASSRTGSSYGYTF.

This sequence joins TRBV27 and TRBJ1-1; perhaps TRBD1 as D (6 bases). CDR1 MNHEY and CDR2 SMNVEV come from the germline V gene (reference sequence). Trimming shortened V by 6 bases and J by 1 base, and 9 bases separated the two germline ends. This CDR3 is built from 13 residues. The CDR3 here is CASSRGRNTEAFF. The CDR3, as DNA: TGTGCCAGCAGCAGGGGAAGGAACACTGAAGCTTTCTTT.

The chain couples TRBV19 to TRBJ1-1, with 8 bases matching TRBD1. CDR1 and CDR2 (germline): LNHDA, SQIVND (reference sequence). J gave up 3 bases and V 9 bases, and 6 bases lay outside the gene matches. This CDR3 is 13 amino acids long. CDR3 coding DNA: TGTGCCAGCAAACAGGGGGTTTACACTGAAGCTTTCTTT. Amino acids: CASKQGVYTEAFF.

This CDR3 reads CASMRTGNTGELFF. The CDR3 DNA reads as TGCGCCAGCATGCGGACAGGGAACACCGGGGAGCTGTTTTTT. V is TRBV5-1 and J is TRBJ2-2; 7 nucleotides align to TRBD1. This CDR3 region has 14 residues. CDR1 and CDR2 (germline): SGHRS, YFSETQ. V was clipped by 6 bases and J by 1 base; unmatched bases: 3.

The chain has TRBV27 and TRBJ2-3; possible D gene TRBD2, 7 bases. In germline, CDR1 is MNHEY, CDR2 SMNVEV (reference sequence). Trimming removed 0 bases from V and 5 bases from J, with 15 bases in between. The CDR3 covers 16 residues. CDR3 coding DNA: TGTGCCAGCAGTTTATCGGGGAGGGGGGGCGAAGATACGCAGTATTTT. Protein product: CASSLSGRGGEDTQYF.

This clone was found a few times. The chain has TRBV9 and TRBJ2-7; tentatively, D is TRBD1 (6 bases). This CDR3 comprises 14 residues. CDR1 and CDR2 from the germline V gene are SGDLS and YYNGEE. The V end was cut by 0 bases, the J end by 3 bases, with 10 bases between. CDR3 amino acids: CASSVVPGDYEQYF. The CDR3 bases are TGTGCCAGCAGCGTAGTCCCAGGGGACTACGAGCAGTACTTC. The full variable domain, rest sourced from reference TRBV9 and TRBJ2-7, is DSGVTQTPKHLITATGQRVTLRCSPRSGDLSVYWYQQSLDQGLQFLIQYYNGEERAKGNILERFSAQQFPDLHSELNLSSLELGDSALYFCASSVVPGDYEQYFGPGTRLTVT.

The chain links TRBV30 to TRBJ1-5; D not resolved. In germline, CDR1 is GTSNPN, CDR2 SVGIG (reference sequence). Trimming stripped 1 base from V and 4 bases from J, with 8 bases between. The CDR3 loop spans 13 amino acids. CDR3 residues: CAWSESNNQPQHF. The CDR3 nucleotides are TGTGCCTGGAGTGAGAGCAATAATCAGCCCCAGCATTTT.

The chain recombines TRBV7-2 with TRBJ1-1; 9 bases map to TRBD1. J was trimmed by 5 bases and V by 1 base; bases with no gene match: 5. CDR3 length: 15 residues. The germline V gene has CDR1 SGHTA and CDR2 FQGNSA. CDR3 nucleotide sequence: TGTGCCAGCAGCTTAGTACAGGGGGCGGGGACTGAAGCTTTCTTT. This sequence encodes CASSLVQGAGTEAFF.

The rearrangement uses TRBV11-2 and TRBJ1-1; D is ambiguous. The CDR3 loop spans 13 amino acids. V lost 3 bases to trimming and J lost 6 bases, with 11 bases between them. Per the germline V gene, CDR1 is SGHAT and CDR2 is FQNNGV. The CDR3 loop reads CASSFSANAEAFF. The CDR3 coding sequence is TGTGCCAGCAGCTTCTCCGCTAACGCTGAAGCTTTCTTT.

The rearrangement uses TRBV10-1 and TRBJ1-1, with no clear D. This CDR3 has 17 residues. From germline, CDR1 is WNHNN and CDR2 SYGVQD (reference sequence). V shed 7 bases and J shed 0 bases, with 21 bases lying between them. This CDR3 reads CASTNQWRAGMNTEAFF. The CDR3 region has the DNA TGCGCCAGCACCAACCAATGGCGGGCGGGCATGAACACTGAAGCTTTCTTT.

The V gene is TRBV29-1, the J gene TRBJ1-1, with TRBD1 as a possible D gene (5 bases). The V end was cut by 1 base, the J end by 8 bases, with 11 bases between. Per the germline V gene, CDR1 is SQVTM and CDR2 is ANQGSEA. The CDR3 runs to 12 residues. CDR3 amino acids: CSVEGDSIEAFF. CDR3 nucleotides: TGCAGCGTTGAAGGAGACAGCATCGAAGCTTTCTTT.

The rearrangement uses TRBV9 and TRBJ1-2; 8 bases fit TRBD1. J was trimmed by 3 bases and V by 0 bases; bases with no gene match: 4. Germline CDR1 SGDLS, CDR2 YYNGEE. There are 15 residues in the CDR3. The CDR3 region is CASSVESGGDYGYTF. DNA of the CDR3: TGTGCCAGCAGCGTAGAATCAGGGGGCGACTATGGCTACACCTTC.

In this sample, this clone turned up once. The chain is built from TRBV19 and TRBJ1-4; D is perhaps TRBD1 (5 bases). Trimming removed 6 bases at V and 0 bases at J, with 8 bases between. Looked up from germline, CDR1 is LNHDA and CDR2 is SQIVND (reference sequence). This CDR3 has 14 amino acids. The CDR3 is CASSWTTTNEKLFF. The CDR3 nucleotides are TGTGCCAGTAGCTGGACAACAACTAATGAAAAACTGTTTTTT. Drawing the rest from reference TRBV19 and TRBJ1-4, the complete variable domain is DGGITQSPKYLFRKEGQNVTLSCEQNLNHDAMYWYRQDPGQGLRLIYYSQIVNDFQKGDIAEGYSVSREKKESFPLTVTSAQKNPTAFYLCASSWTTTNEKLFFGSGTQLSVL.

The chain combines TRBV4-1 with TRBJ2-3; tentatively, D is TRBD1 (5 bases). The V and J ends lost 1 base and 2 bases respectively, with 13 bases between them. There are 16 residues in the CDR3. The germline V gene encodes CDR1 MGHRA and CDR2 YSYEKL. The CDR3 DNA reads as TGCGCCAGCAGCCAAGTGGACATGGGGTTCACAGATACGCAGTATTTT. Protein product: CASSQVDMGFTDTQYF.

The J gene is TRBJ1-1, the V gene TRBV7-3; TRBD1 matches at 7 bases. In germline, CDR1 is SGHTA, CDR2 FQGTGA. J lost 4 bases, V lost 4 bases, and 6 bases had no gene match. The CDR3 is 14 amino acids. The CDR3 coding sequence is TGTGCCAGCAGCTCCTCAGGGGGTATCACTGAAGCTTTCTTT. Residues: CASSSSGGITEAFF.

The chain carries TRBV2 and TRBJ2-7; no clear D gene. The V end lost 3 bases, the J end lost 5 bases, and 5 bases lay between the germline ends. In germline, CDR1 is SNHLY, CDR2 FYNNEI. CDR3 length equals 11 residues. As DNA, the CDR3 is TGTGCCAGCAGTGACCGTCACGAGCAGTACTTC. Its translation is CASSDRHEQYF.

This clone was seen a single time. The chain recombines TRBV27 with TRBJ2-7; no clear D. CDR3 length equals 11 residues. V shed 8 bases and J shed 2 bases, with 7 bases lying between them. The V gene's germline CDR1 is MNHEY and CDR2 SMNVEV (reference sequence). This CDR3 reads CASGVTYEQYF. As DNA, the CDR3 is TGTGCCAGCGGAGTAACCTACGAGCAGTACTTC.

The chain carries TRBV7-9 and TRBJ2-1, with 13 bases matching TRBD2. Germline loops: CDR1 SEHNR, CDR2 FQNEAQ (reference sequence). The junction had 3 bases not matched to a gene; V was cut back by 6 bases and J by 7 bases. This CDR3 has 14 amino acids. The CDR3 spells CASRGLAGKNEQFF. Here the CDR3 DNA reads TGTGCCAGCAGGGGACTAGCGGGAAAAAATGAGCAGTTCTTC.

This clone showed up just once. The rearrangement uses TRBV7-3 and TRBJ2-1; D is unclear. There are 15 residues in the CDR3. V shed 5 bases and J shed 4 bases, with 15 bases lying between them. Germline V gene data show CDR1 as SGHTA and CDR2 as FQGTGA. CDR3: CASSLIAAPYNEQFF. The CDR3 nucleotides read TGTGCCAGCAGCCTCATAGCAGCCCCTTACAATGAGCAGTTCTTC. Based on the CDR3 plus reference TRBV7-3 and TRBJ2-1, the full variable domain is GAGVSQTPSNKVTEKGKYVELRCDPISGHTALYWYRQSLGQGPEFLIYFQGTGAADDSGLPNDRFFAVRPEGSVSTLKIQRTERGDSAVYLCASSLIAAPYNEQFFGPGTRLTVL.

The chain is built from TRBV25-1 and TRBJ1-3; 10 bases fit TRBD1. The CDR3 is made up of 17 amino acids. The trim removed 2 bases at V and 0 bases at J, leaving 4 bases unmatched. The germline V gene has CDR1 MGHDK and CDR2 SYGVNS. The DNA of the CDR3 is TGTGCCAGCAGTGAACGGGACAGGGGTTACTCTGGAAACACCATATATTTT. Translation: CASSERDRGYSGNTIYF.

The chain links TRBV7-8 to TRBJ1-2; 9 bases line up with TRBD1. Losses at the gene ends were 5 bases for V and 4 bases for J; bases not matched to a gene: 8. The CDR3 length is 15 residues. Germline V gene data show CDR1 as SGHVS and CDR2 as FQNEAQ. CDR3 loop: CASSTERQGGYGYTF. CDR3 nucleotide sequence: TGTGCCAGCAGCACCGAAAGACAGGGGGGCTATGGCTACACCTTC.

The sample holds a few counts of this clone. The chain is built from TRBV28 and TRBJ2-7, with 9 bases matching TRBD1. Germline V gene data show CDR1 as MDHEN and CDR2 as SYDVKM. The trim removed 6 bases at V and 5 bases at J, leaving 5 bases unmatched. This CDR3 is 13 amino acids long. CDR3 in amino acids: CASRLQGADEQYF. For the CDR3, the DNA is TGTGCCAGCAGATTACAGGGGGCAGACGAGCAGTACTTC.